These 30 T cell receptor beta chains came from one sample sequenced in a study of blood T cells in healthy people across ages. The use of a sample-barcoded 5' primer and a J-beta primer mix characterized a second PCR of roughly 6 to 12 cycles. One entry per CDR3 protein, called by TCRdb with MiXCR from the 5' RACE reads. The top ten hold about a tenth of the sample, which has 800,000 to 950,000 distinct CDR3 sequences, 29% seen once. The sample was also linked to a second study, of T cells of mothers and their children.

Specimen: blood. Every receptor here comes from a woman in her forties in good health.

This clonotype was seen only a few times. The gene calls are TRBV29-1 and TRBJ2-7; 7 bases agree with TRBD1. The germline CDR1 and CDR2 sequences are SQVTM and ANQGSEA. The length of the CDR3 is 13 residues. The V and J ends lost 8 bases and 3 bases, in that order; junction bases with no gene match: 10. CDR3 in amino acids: CSTTATGRYEQYF. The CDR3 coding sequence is TGCAGCACGACCGCGACAGGGCGCTACGAGCAGTACTTC.

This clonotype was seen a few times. CDR3 nucleotide sequence: TGTGCCTGGAGTGTCCCCGGTCTAGCGGGGTCTACAGATACGCAGTATTTT. Translated, it gives CAWSVPGLAGSTDTQYF. This chain links TRBV30 with TRBJ2-3; 9 nucleotides agree with TRBD2. CDR3 length: 17 amino acids. Trimming removed 0 bases from V and 3 bases from J; junction bases left unmatched: 10. Germline CDR1 and CDR2: GTSNPN and SVGIG (reference sequence).

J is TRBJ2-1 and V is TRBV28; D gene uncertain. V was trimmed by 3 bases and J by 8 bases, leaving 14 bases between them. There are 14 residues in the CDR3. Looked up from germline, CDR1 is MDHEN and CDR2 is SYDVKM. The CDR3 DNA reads TGTGCCAGCAGTTTTAAGCCTCGGGTAGATGAGCAGTTCTTC. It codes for CASSFKPRVDEQFF.

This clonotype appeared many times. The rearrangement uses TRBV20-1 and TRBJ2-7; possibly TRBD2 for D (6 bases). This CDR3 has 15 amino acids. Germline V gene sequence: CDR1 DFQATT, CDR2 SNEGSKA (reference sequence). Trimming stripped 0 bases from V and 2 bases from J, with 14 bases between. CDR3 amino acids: CSARDNGGHTYEQYF. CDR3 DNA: TGCAGTGCTAGAGATAACGGGGGTCACACCTACGAGCAGTACTTC.

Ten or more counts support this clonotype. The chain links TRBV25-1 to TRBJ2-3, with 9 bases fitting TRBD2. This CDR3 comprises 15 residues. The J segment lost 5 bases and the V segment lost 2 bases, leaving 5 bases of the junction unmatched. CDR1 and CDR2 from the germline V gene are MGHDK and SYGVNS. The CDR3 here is CASSEGGGGGDTQYF. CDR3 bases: TGTGCCAGCAGTGAAGGAGGCGGGGGGGGAGATACGCAGTATTTT.

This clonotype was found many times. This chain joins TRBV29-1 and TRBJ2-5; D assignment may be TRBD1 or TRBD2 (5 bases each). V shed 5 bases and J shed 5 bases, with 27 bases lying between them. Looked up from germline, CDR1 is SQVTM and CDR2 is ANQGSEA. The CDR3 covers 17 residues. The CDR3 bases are TGCAGCGTTACATTCATCCTTTGGGGGAGCGGTCGGGAGACCCAGTACTTC. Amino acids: CSVTFILWGSGRETQYF. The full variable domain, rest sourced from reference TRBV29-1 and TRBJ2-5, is SAVISQKPSRDICQRGTSLTIQCQVDSQVTMMFWYRQQPGQSLTLIATANQGSEATYESGFVIDKFPISRPNLTFSTLTVSNMSPEDSSIYLCSVTFILWGSGRETQYFGPGTRLLVL.

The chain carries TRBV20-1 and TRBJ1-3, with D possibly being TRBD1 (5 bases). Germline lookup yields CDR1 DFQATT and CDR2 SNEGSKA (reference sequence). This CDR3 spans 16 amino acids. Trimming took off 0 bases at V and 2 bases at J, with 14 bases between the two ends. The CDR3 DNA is TGCAGTGCTAGAGAGGGACGGGGTAGCCCTGGAAACACCATATATTTT. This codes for CSAREGRGSPGNTIYF.

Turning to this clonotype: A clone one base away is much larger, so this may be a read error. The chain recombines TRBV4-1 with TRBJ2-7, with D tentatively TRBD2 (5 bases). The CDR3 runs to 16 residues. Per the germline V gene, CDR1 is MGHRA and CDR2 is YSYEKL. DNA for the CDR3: TGCGCCAGCAGCCAAAAAAGGGCAGCGGAGTTCTACGAGCGGTACTTC. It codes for CASSQKRAAEFYERYF.

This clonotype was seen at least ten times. CDR3 protein: CASSLAGAPHEQYF. The CDR3 region has the DNA TGCGCCAGCAGCTTAGCGGGGGCCCCTCACGAGCAGTACTTC. The chain has TRBV5-1 and TRBJ2-7; 8 nucleotides match TRBD2. Germline trimming cut 2 bases from V and 5 bases from J; bases unmatched to any gene: 6. Germline V gives CDR1 SGHRS, CDR2 YFSETQ. This CDR3 spans 14 amino acids.

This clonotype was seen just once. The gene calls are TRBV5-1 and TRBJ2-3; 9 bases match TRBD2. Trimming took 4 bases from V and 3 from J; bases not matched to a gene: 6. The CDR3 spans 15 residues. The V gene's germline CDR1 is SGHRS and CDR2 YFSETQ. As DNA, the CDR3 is TGCGCCAGCAGCAGGCGGGGGGGCCAGACAGATACGCAGTATTTT. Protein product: CASSRRGGQTDTQYF.

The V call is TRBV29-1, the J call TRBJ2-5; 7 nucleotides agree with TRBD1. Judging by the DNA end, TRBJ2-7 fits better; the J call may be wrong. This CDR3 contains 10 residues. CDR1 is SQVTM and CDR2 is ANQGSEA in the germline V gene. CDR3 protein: CSAGDSEQYF. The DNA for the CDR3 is TGCAGCGCCGGGGACAGCGAGCAGTACTTC.

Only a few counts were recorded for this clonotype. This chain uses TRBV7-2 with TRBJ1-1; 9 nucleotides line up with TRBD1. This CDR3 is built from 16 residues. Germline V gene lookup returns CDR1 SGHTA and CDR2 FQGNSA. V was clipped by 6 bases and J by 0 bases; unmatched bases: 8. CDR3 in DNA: TGTGCCAGCAGTTCACAGGGGGCGAGTGTGAACACTGAAGCTTTCTTT. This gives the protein CASSSQGASVNTEAFF.

The CDR3 loop reads CASSVEPDRGYEQYF. In DNA, the CDR3 is TGTGCCAGCAGCGTAGAACCGGACAGGGGTTACGAGCAGTACTTC. The chain is built from TRBV9 and TRBJ2-7; 9 bases are shared with TRBD1. The CDR3 runs 15 residues. The J segment lost 4 bases and the V segment lost 0 bases, leaving 5 bases of the junction unmatched. The germline gives CDR1 SGDLS, CDR2 YYNGEE. Drawing the rest from reference TRBV9 and TRBJ2-7, the complete variable domain is DSGVTQTPKHLITATGQRVTLRCSPRSGDLSVYWYQQSLDQGLQFLIQYYNGEERAKGNILERFSAQQFPDLHSELNLSSLELGDSALYFCASSVEPDRGYEQYFGPGTRLTVT.

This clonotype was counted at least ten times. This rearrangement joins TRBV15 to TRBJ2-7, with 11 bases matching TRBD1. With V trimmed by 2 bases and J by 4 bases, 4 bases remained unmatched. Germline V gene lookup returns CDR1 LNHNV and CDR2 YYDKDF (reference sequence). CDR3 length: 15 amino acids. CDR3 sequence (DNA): TGTGCCACCAGCAGATACGGACAGGGGGCTTACGAGCAGTACTTC. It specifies CATSRYGQGAYEQYF.

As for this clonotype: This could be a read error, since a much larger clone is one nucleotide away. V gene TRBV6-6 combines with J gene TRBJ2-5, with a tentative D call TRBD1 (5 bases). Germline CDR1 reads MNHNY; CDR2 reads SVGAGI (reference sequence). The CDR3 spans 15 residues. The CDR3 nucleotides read TGTGCCAGCAGTCCACAAGGGAAAGGACAAGAGATCCAGTACTTC. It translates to CASSPQGKGQEIQYF.

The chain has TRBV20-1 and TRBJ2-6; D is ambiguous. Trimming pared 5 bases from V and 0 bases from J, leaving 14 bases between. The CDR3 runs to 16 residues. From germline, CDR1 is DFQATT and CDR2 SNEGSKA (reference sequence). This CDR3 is CSAETPYSSGANVLTF. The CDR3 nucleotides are TGCAGTGCTGAAACACCTTACAGCTCTGGGGCCAACGTCCTGACTTTC.

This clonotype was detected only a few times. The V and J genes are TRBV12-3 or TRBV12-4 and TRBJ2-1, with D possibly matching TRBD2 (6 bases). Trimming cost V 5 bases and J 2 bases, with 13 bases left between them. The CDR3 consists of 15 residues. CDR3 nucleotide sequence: TGTGCCAGCAGTCCTAGCGTGATTACCTACAATGAGCAGTTCTTC. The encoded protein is CASSPSVITYNEQFF.

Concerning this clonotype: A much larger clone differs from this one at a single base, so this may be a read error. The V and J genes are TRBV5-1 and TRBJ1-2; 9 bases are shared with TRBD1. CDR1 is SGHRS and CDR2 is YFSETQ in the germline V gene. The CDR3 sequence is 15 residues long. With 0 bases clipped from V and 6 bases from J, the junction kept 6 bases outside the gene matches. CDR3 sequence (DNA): TGCGCCAGCAGCTTGGACTTGACAGGGGGGGATGGCTACACCTTC. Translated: CASSLDLTGGDGYTF.

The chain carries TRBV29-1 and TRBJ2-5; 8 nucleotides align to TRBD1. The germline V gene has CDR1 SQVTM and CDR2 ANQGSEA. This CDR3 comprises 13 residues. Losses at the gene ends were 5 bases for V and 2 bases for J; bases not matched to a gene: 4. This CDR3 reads CSVKQGVQETQYF. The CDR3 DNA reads TGCAGCGTTAAACAGGGGGTTCAAGAGACCCAGTACTTC. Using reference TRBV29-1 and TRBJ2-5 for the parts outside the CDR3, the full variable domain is SAVISQKPSRDICQRGTSLTIQCQVDSQVTMMFWYRQQPGQSLTLIATANQGSEATYESGFVIDKFPISRPNLTFSTLTVSNMSPEDSSIYLCSVKQGVQETQYFGPGTRLLVL.

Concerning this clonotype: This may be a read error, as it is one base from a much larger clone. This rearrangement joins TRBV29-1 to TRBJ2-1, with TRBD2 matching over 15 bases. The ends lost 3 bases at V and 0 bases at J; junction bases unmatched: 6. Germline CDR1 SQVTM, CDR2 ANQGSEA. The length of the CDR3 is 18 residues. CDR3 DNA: TGCAGCGTTGACGAGGGACTAGCGGGGGGAGGCTCCTACAATGAGCAGTTCTTC. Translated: CSVDEGLAGGGSYNEQFF.

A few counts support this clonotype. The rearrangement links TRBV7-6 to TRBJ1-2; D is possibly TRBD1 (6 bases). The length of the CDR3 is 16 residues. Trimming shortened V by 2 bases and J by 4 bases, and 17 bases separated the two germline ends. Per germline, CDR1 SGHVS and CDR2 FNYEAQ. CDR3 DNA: TGTGCCAGCAGCTTAATCGGGGGGGGGGACATCTATGGCTACACCTTC. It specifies CASSLIGGGDIYGYTF.

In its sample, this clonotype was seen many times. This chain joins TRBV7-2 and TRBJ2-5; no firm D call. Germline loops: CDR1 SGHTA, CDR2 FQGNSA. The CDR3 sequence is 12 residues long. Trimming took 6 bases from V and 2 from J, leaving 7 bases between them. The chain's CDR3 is CASSNLQETQYF. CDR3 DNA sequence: TGTGCCAGCAGTAACTTACAAGAGACCCAGTACTTC.

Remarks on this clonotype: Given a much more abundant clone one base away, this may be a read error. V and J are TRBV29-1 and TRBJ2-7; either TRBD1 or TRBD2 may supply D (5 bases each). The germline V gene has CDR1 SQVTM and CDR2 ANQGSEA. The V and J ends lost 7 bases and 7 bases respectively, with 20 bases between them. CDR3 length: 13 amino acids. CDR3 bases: TGCAGCGGCCGAGGGGTTTTGTACAATGAGCAGTACTTC. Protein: CSGRGVLYNEQYF.

The CDR3 region has the DNA TGCAGTGCGCCTCAAGGGGGCACTGAAGCTTTCTTT. Protein sequence: CSAPQGGTEAFF. The V and J genes are TRBV20-1 and TRBJ1-1; TRBD1 is a possible D gene (6 bases). CDR1 is DFQATT and CDR2 is SNEGSKA in the germline V gene (reference sequence). The V and J ends lost 6 bases and 4 bases respectively, with 12 bases between them. This CDR3 spans 12 amino acids.

CDR3 amino acids: CASSRSNRPAGTEAFF. For the CDR3, the DNA is TGTGCCAGCAGCCGTTCCAATCGGCCGGCAGGCACTGAAGCTTTCTTT. The chain employs TRBV7-9 and TRBJ1-1; D not resolved. The germline V and J ends were trimmed by 5 bases and 4 bases, with 20 bases remaining between them. CDR1 and CDR2 (germline): SEHNR, FQNEAQ (reference sequence). The CDR3 consists of 16 residues.

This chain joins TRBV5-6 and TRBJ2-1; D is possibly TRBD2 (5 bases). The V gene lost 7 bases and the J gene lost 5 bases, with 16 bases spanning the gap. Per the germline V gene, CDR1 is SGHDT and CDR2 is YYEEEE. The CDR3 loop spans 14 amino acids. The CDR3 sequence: CASGEAVRDNEQFF. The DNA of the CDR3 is TGTGCCAGCGGTGAGGCTGTGCGGGACAATGAGCAGTTCTTC. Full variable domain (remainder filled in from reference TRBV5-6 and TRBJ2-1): DAGVTQSPTHLIKTRGQQVTLRCSPKSGHDTVSWYQQALGQGPQFIFQYYEEEERQRGNFPDRFSGHQFPNYSSELNVNALLLGDSALYLCASGEAVRDNEQFFGPGTRLTVL.

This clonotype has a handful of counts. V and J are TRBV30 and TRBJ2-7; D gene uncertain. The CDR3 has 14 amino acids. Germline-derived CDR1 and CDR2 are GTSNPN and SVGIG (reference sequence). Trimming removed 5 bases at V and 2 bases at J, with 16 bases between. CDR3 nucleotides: TGTGCCTGGGCCAAGAACCTGGTACCCTACGAGCAGTACTTC. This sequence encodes CAWAKNLVPYEQYF.

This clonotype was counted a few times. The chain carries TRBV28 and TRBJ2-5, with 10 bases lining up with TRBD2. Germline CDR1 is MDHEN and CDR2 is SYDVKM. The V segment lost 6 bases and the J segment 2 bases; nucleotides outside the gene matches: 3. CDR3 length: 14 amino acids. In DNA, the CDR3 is TGTGCCAGCAGGGAAGCGGGGGGGCAAGAGACCCAGTACTTC. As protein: CASREAGGQETQYF.

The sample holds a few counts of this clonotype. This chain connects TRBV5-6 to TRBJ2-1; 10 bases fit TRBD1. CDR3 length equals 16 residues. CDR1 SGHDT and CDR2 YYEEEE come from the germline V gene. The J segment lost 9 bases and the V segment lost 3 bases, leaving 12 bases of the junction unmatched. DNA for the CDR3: TGTGCCAGCAGCTCGGTGACAGGGGGCGCGGGGGGTGAGCAGTTCTTC. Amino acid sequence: CASSSVTGGAGGEQFF.

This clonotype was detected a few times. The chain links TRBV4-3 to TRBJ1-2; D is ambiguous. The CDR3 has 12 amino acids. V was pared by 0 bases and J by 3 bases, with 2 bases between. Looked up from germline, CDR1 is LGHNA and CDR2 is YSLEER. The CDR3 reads CASSQEHYGYTF. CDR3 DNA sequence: TGCGCCAGCAGCCAAGAACACTATGGCTACACCTTC.